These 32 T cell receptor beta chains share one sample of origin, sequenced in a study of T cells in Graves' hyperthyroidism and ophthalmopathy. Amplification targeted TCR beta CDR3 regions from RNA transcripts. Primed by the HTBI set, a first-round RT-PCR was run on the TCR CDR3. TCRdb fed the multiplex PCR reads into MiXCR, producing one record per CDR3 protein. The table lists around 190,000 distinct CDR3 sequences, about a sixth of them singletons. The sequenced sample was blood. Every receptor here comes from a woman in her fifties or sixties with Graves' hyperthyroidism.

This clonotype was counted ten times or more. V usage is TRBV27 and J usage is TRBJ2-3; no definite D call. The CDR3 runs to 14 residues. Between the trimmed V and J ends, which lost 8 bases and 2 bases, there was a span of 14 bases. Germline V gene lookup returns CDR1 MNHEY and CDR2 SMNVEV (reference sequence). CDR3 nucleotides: TGTGCCAGCTCCGTGGGTCCTAACACAGATACGCAGTATTTT. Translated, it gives CASSVGPNTDTQYF.

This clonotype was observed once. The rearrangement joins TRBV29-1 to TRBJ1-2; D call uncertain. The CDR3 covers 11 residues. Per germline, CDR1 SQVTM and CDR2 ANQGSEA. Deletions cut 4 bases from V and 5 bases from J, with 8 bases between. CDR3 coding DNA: TGCAGCGTTGTATCGGTTTATGGCTACACCTTC. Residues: CSVVSVYGYTF.

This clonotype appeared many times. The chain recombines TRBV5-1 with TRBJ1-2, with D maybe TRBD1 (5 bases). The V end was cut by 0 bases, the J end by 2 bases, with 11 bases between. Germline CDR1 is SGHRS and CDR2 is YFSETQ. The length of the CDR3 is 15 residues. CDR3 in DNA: TGCGCCAGCAGCTTGGCCGGGACGGCGAACTATGGCTACACCTTC. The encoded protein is CASSLAGTANYGYTF.

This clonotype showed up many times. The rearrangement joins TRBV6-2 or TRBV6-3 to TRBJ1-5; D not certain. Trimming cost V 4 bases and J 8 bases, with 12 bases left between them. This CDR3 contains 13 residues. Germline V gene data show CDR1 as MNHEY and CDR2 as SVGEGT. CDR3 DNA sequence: TGTGCCAGCAGTTTCCGGGCCGTGGAGCCCCAGCATTTT. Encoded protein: CASSFRAVEPQHF.

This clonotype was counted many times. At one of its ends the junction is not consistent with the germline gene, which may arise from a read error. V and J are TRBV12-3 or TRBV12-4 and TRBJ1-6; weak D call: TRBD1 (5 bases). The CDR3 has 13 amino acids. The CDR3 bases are TGTGCCAGCAGATTAGGGGTTAATTCACCCCTCCACTTT. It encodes CASRLGVNSPLHF.

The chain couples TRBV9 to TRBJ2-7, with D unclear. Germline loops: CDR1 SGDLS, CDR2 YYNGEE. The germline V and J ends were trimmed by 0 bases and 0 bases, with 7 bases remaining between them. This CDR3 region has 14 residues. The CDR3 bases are TGTGCCAGCAGCGTAGACCTGAGCTCCTACGAGCAGTACTTC. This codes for CASSVDLSSYEQYF.

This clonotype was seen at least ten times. The CDR3 region has the DNA TGCAGTGCTGTTTCGGACAGAGATAGCAATCAGCCCCAGCATTTT. It codes for CSAVSDRDSNQPQHF. The rearrangement uses TRBV20-1 and TRBJ1-5, with D maybe TRBD1 (6 bases). Trimming removed 5 bases from V and 0 bases from J, with 14 bases in between. Per the germline V gene, CDR1 is DFQATT and CDR2 is SNEGSKA (reference sequence). The CDR3 runs 15 residues.

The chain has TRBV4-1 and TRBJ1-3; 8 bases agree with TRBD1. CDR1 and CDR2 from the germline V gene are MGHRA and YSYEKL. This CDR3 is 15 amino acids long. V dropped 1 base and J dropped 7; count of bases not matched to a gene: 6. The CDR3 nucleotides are TGCGCCAGCAGCCAAGGGCGACAGGGGAGGAACACCATATATTTT. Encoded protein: CASSQGRQGRNTIYF.

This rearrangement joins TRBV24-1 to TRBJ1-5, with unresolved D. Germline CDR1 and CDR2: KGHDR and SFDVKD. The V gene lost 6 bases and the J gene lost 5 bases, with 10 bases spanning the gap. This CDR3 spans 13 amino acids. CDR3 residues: CATSFGGDQPQHF. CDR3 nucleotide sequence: TGTGCCACCAGTTTCGGTGGGGATCAGCCCCAGCATTTT.

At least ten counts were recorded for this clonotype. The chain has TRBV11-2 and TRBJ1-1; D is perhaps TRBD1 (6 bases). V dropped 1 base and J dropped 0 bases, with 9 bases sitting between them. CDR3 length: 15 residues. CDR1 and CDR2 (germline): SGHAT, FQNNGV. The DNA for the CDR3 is TGTGCCAGCAGCTTAGGGGGGGCGGTGAACACTGAAGCTTTCTTT. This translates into CASSLGGAVNTEAFF.

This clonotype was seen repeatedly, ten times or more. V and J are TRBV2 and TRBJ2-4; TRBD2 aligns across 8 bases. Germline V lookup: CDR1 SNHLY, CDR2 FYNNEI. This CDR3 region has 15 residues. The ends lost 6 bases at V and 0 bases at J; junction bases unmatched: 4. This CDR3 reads CASRRGVLAKNIQYF. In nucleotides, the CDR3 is TGTGCCAGCAGGCGGGGGGTACTAGCCAAAAACATTCAGTACTTC.

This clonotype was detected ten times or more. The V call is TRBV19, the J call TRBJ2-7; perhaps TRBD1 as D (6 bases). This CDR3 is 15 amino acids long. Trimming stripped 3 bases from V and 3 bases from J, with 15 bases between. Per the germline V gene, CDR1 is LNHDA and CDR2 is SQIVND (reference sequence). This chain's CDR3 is CASSIGGSGDYEQYF. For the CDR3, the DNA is TGTGCCAGTAGTATTGGGGGCTCAGGAGACTACGAGCAGTACTTC.

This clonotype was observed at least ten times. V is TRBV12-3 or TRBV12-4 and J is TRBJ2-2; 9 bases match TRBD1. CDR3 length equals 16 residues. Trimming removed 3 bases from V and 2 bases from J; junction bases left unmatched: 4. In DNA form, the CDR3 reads TGTGCCAGCAGTTTGGACAGGGGACCAAACACCGGGGAGCTGTTTTTT. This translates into CASSLDRGPNTGELFF.

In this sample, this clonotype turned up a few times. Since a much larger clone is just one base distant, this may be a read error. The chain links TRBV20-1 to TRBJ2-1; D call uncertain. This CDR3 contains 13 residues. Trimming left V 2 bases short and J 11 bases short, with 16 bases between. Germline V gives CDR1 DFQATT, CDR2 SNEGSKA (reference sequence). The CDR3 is CSARPSSLGKQFF. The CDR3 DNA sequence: TGCAGTGCTAGACCGAGCTCCCTCGGTAAGCAGTTCTTC.

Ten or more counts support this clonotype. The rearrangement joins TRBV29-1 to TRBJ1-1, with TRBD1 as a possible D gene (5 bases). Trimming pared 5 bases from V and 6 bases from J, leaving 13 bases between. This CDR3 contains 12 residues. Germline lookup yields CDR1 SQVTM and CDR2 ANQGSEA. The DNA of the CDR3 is TGCAGCGTTTTAGGGGCTCTCTCTGAAGCTTTCTTT. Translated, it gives CSVLGALSEAFF.

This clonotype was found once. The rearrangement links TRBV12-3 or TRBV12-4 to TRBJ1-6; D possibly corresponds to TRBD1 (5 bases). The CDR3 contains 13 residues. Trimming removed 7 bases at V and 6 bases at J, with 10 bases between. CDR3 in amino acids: CASTLGANSPLHF. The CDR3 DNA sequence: TGTGCCAGCACCCTCGGGGCTAATTCACCCCTCCACTTT.

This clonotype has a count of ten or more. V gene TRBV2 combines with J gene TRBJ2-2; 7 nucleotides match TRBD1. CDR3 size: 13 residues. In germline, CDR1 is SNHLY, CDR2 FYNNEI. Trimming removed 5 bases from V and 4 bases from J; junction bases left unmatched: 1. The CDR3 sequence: CASSTGVTGELFF. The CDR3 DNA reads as TGTGCCAGCAGTACAGGGGTCACCGGGGAGCTGTTTTTT.

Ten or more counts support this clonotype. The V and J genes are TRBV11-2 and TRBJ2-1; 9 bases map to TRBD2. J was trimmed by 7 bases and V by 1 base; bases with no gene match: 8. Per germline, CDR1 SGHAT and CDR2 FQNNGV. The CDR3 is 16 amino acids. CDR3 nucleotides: TGTGCCAGCAGCTTAGTTGCGGGGGGGGTGAAGAATGAGCAGTTCTTC. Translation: CASSLVAGGVKNEQFF.

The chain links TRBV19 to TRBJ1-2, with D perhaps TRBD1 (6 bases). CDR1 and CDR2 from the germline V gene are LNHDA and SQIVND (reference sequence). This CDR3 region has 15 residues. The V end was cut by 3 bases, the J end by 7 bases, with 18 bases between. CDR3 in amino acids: CASSIRDTFWGGYTF. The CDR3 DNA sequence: TGTGCCAGTAGTATCCGGGACACCTTTTGGGGTGGCTACACCTTC.

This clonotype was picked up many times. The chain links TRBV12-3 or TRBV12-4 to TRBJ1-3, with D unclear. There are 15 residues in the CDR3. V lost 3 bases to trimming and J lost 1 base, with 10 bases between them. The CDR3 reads CASSFVSASGNTIYF. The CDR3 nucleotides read TGTGCCAGCAGTTTTGTTTCGGCATCTGGAAACACCATATATTTT.

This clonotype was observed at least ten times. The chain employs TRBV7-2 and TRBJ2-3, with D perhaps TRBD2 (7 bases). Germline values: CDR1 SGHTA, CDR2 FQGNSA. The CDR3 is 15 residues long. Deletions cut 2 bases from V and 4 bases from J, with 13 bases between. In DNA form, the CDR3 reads TGTGCCAGCAGCTTATTTGGGGGGGCCGCAGATACGCAGTATTTT. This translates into CASSLFGGAADTQYF.

The CDR3 DNA is TGTGCCAGCAGCTTAGCGCCGTTTAGTGAGCAGTTCTTC. Amino acid sequence: CASSLAPFSEQFF. V usage is TRBV7-6 and J usage is TRBJ2-1; D not resolved. Trimming left V 0 bases short and J 9 bases short, with 9 bases between. Germline assignment: CDR1 SGHVS and CDR2 FNYEAQ. CDR3 length: 13 residues. The whole variable domain, filled in from reference TRBV7-6 and TRBJ2-1, reads GAGVSQSPRYKVTKRGQDVALRCDPISGHVSLYWYRQALGQGPEFLTYFNYEAQQDKSGLPNDRFSAERPEGSISTLTIQRTEQRDSAMYRCASSLAPFSEQFFGPGTRLTVL.

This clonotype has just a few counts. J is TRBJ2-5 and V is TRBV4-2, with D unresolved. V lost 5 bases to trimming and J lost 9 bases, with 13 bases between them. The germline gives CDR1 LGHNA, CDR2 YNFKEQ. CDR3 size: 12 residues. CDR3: CASSSPAKPQYF. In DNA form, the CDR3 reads TGTGCCAGCAGCTCCCCGGCTAAGCCCCAGTACTTC.

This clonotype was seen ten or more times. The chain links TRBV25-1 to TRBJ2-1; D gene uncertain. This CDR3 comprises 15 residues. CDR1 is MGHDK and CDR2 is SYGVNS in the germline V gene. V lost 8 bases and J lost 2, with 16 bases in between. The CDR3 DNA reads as TGTGCCAGCGCCCCGCCGCAGCCCACCTACAATGAGCAGTTCTTC. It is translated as CASAPPQPTYNEQFF.

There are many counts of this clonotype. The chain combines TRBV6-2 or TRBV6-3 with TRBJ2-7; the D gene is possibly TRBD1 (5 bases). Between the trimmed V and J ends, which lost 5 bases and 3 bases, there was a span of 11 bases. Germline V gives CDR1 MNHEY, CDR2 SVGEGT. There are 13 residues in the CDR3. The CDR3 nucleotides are TGTGCCAGCAGTCCATCCACAGGCTACGAGCAGTACTTC. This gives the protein CASSPSTGYEQYF.

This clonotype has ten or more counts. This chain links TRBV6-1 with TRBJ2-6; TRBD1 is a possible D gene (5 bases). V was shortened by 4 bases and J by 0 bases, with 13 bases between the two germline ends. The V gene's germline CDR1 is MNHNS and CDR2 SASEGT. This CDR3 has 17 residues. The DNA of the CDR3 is TGTGCCAGCAGTGCCAGGGTCTACTCCTCTGGGGCCAACGTCCTGACTTTC. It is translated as CASSARVYSSGANVLTF.

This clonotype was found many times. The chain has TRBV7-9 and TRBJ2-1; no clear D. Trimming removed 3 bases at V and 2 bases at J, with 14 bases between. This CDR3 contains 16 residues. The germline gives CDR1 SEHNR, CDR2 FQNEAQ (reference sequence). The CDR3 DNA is TGTGCCAGCAGCTTCCTCAGGTCGTCTACCTACAATGAGCAGTTCTTC. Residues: CASSFLRSSTYNEQFF.

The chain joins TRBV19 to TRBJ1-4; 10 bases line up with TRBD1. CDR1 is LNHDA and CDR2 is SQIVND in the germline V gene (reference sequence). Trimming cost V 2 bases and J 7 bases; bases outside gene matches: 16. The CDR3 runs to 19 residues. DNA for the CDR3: TGTGCCAGTAGTATATACGGGACAGGGGCCCGGCGCCGGGGTGAAAAACTGTTTTTT. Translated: CASSIYGTGARRRGEKLFF.

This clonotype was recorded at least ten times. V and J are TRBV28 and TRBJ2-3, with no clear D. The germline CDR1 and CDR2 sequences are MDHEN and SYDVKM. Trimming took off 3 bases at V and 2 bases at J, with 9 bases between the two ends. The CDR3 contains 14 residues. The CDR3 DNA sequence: TGTGCCAGCAGTTTCTCAGGATACACAGATACGCAGTATTTT. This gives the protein CASSFSGYTDTQYF.

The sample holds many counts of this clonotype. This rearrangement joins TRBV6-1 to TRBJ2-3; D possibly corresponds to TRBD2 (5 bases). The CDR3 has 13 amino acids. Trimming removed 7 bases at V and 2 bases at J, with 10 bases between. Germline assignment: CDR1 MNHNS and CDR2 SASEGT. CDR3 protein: CASTERVTDTQYF. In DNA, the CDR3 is TGTGCCAGCACGGAGAGGGTCACAGATACGCAGTATTTT.

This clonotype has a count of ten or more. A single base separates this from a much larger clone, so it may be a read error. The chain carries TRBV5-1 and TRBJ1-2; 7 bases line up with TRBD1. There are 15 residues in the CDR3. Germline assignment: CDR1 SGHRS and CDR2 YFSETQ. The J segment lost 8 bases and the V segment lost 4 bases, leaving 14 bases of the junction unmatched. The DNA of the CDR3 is TGCGCCAGCAGCGAGAGGGACAGCCGGAGTCAAGGCTACACCTTC. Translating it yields CASSERDSRSQGYTF.

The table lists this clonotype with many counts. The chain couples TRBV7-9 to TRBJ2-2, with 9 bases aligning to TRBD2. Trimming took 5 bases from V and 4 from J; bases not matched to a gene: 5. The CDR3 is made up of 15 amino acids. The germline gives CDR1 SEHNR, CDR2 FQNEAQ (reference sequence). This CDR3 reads CASSPSGVTTGELFF. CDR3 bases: TGTGCCAGCAGCCCTAGCGGGGTGACCACCGGGGAGCTGTTTTTT. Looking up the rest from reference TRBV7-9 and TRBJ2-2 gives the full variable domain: DTGVSQNPRHKITKRGQNVTFRCDPISEHNRLYWYRQTLGQGPEFLTYFQNEAQLEKSRLLSDRFSAERPKGSFSTLEIQRTEQGDSAMYLCASSPSGVTTGELFFGEGSRLTVL.